The T cell receptor (beta chain) described here comes from a study of blood T cells in healthy people across ages. Overall study findings and caveats: Age advanced and TCR beta diversity per million T cells fell, roughly linearly.

With a J-beta primer mix and a sample-barcoded 5' primer, a second PCR ran about 6 to 11 cycles. Individual samples furnished no less than 3 million CDR3-containing paired-end reads apiece. TCRdb analysed the 5' RACE reads with MiXCR anew, one entry per CDR3 protein. The sample includes around 1.7 million distinct CDR3 sequences, 25% to 30% of them seen just once. V lost 3 bases and J lost 2, with 15 bases in between. Germline V gene sequence: CDR1 KGHDR, CDR2 SFDVKD. CDR3 length equals 16 residues. This clonotype was counted ten times or more. Its cognate antigen is unknown. Per sample, extraction of total RNA gave at least 5.5 micrograms in every case.

The TCR originated in a woman aged 25 to 45 in good health. Sequencing was done on a sample of blood. The rearrangement uses TRBV24-1 and TRBJ2-5; D might be TRBD2 (6 bases). The CDR3 reads CATSDPGTDLQETQYF. DNA for the CDR3: TGTGCCACCAGTGATCCCGGGACTGATCTACAAGAGACCCAGTACTTC.